What follows is one TCR beta chain and its context. Treatment indicated: oral pan-JAK inhibitor, 5-10 mg twice daily. The data stem from a study of CD8+ T cells in alopecia areata. Background on the study: Patients in the treated group were given tofacitinib by mouth, 5 to 10 mg twice a day. The SALT score measured affected scalp surface percentage in treated patients.

This CDR3 spans 15 amino acids. V was clipped by 0 bases and J by 6 bases, with 13 bases between them. Germline V gene lookup returns CDR1 SGDLS and CDR2 YYNGEE. Following RNA extraction, reverse transcription yielded cDNA that acted as the sequencing template. Measured with immunoSEQ multiplex PCR; TCRdb has only the in-frame clones, and not every one. Of about 200,000 clones listed, approximately 67% were seen once; the top ten hold approximately 1.4%. The sample consisted of CD4+ T cells sorted from blood, taken around week 50, from a patient treated with tofacitinib. The TCR originated in a human donor with alopecia areata. The V gene is TRBV9, the J gene TRBJ1-5, with D unclear. Here the CDR3 reads CASSVGSAGGQPQHF. The CDR3 DNA is TGTGCCAGCAGCGTAGGTTCGGCGGGAGGTCAGCCCCAGCATTTT.